The entry that follows covers one TCR beta chain sequence. Sequence at one end of the junction differs from germline and may be a read error. This entry comes from a study of cytomegalovirus exposure and HLA in healthy donors. Germline CDR1 SEHNR, CDR2 FQNEAQ (reference sequence). The CDR3 has 16 residues. PCR used 60 Vbeta primers and 13 Jbeta primers. Using immunoSEQ multiplex PCR, the repertoire was profiled, and TCRdb retains in-frame clones only, with some absent. In the table there are about 150,000 clones, approximately 80% of which are singletons. The TCR was taken from a man aged 18 to 30 in good health and CMV-seronegative. The sequencing input was PBMCs. J is TRBJ2-3 and V is TRBV7-9, with 8 bases identical to TRBD1. The CDR3 DNA follows: TGTTCCAGCAGCTTAGGGCAGGGGGCTGGGACAGATACGCAGTATTTT. Encoded protein: CSSSLGQGAGTDTQYF.